This is a list of T cell receptor beta chains from one sample in a study of CD8+CD57+ T cells in acquired aplastic anemia. MiXCR, run by TCRdb on the reads, gives a single entry per CDR3 protein. The data show hundreds of thousands of distinct CDR3 sequences, roughly 68% seen once. Sequences were obtained from sorted CD4+, CD8+, or CD8+CD57+ T cells (not recorded which) from PBMCs. The receptors stem from a human donor in good health, serving as a control. CDR3s include the opening cysteine and the closing phenylalanine or tryptophan. A D gene is named only where the DNA matches it firmly. Where a row states a size, it is once, few, many or the class of an expanded clone; other rows omit it.

d_gene | abundance | j_gene | v_gene | CDR3aa | CDR3nt
NA | NA | TRBJ2-7 | TRBV11-3 | CASTRIRGEQYF | TGTGCCAGCACGAGGATTCGGGGCGAGCAGTACTTC
NA | many | TRBJ2-7 | TRBV6-5 | CASSYNAGAASYEQYF | TGTGCCAGCAGTTATAATGCAGGGGCTGCCTCCTACGAGCAGTACTTC
NA | NA | TRBJ2-5 | TRBV6-5 | CASSSIPVQETQYF | TGTGCCAGCAGCAGCATCCCGGTACAAGAGACCCAGTACTTC
NA | NA | TRBJ1-6 | TRBV9 | CASSMGAGSGNEPLHF | TGTGCCAGCAGCATGGGGGCAGGGAGCGGCAATGAGCCCCTCCACTTT
TRBD2 | NA | TRBJ2-3 | TRBV9 | CASSAPSGGGELQYF | TGTGCCAGCAGCGCTCCTAGCGGGGGCGGGGAGCTGCAGTATTTT
NA | NA | TRBJ1-1 | TRBV12-5 | CASSPPGGILMNTEAFF | TGTGCCAGCTCACCACCGGGGGGGATACTCATGAACACTGAAGCTTTCTTT
NA | NA | TRBJ2-5 | TRBV7-3 | CASSSGGGQEAQYF | TGCGCCAGCAGCTCCGGTGGGGGCCAAGAGGCCCAGTACTTC
NA | many | TRBJ1-3 | TRBV25-1 | CASSHPTEDTIYF | TGTGCCAGCAGTCACCCCACTGAGGACACCATATATTTT
NA | many | TRBJ1-1 | TRBV7-9 | CASSSGASATEAFF | TGTGCCAGCAGCTCAGGGGCGTCGGCGACTGAAGCTTTCTTT
NA | NA | TRBJ1-6 | TRBV20-1 | CSARWYASSYNSPLHF | TGCAGTGCTAGATGGTACGCTAGCTCCTATAATTCACCCCTCCACTTT
NA | NA | TRBJ2-2 | TRBV5-4 | CASSQGTGAGELFF | TGTGCCAGCAGCCAAGGAACGGGGGCCGGGGAGCTGTTTTTT
NA | NA | TRBJ1-6 | TRBV5-6 | CASSGGIGEVDSPLHF | TGTGCCAGCAGCGGGGGCATCGGGGAGGTGGATTCACCCCTCCACTTT
NA | NA | TRBJ2-2 | TRBV2 | CASSQEETGELFF | TGCGCCAGCAGCCAAGAGGAAACCGGGGAGCTGTTTTTT
TRBD1 | NA | TRBJ2-3 | TRBV7-3 | CASSGNRGRNEQQYF | TGTGCCAGCAGCGGGAACAGGGGACGCAATGAGCAGCAGTATTTT
NA | NA | TRBJ1-6 | TRBV9 | CASSLLPGYDTQYF | TGTGCCAGCAGCCTACTCCCGGGGTATGATACGCAGTACTTT
NA | NA | TRBJ2-7 | TRBV7-2 | CASSLSRDIPYEQYF | TGTGCCAGCAGCCTTTCTAGGGACATCCCCTACGAGCAGTACTTC
NA | NA | TRBJ2-6 | TRBV7-3 | CASSFTPPGVGANVLTF | TGTGCCAGCAGCTTTACCCCCCCAGGCGTTGGGGCCAACGTCCTGACTTTC
TRBD1 | NA | TRBJ1-1 | TRBV7-8 | CASSLRQGANKSHF | TGTGCCAGCAGCTTAAGACAGGGAGCCAATAAGTCTCACTTT
TRBD1 | NA | TRBJ1-4 | TRBV2 | CASSWQGAGGEKLFF | TGTGCCAGCAGCTGGCAGGGGGCTGGCGGGGAAAAACTGTTTTTT
NA | NA | TRBJ1-2 | TRBV11-2 | CASSLLANRQTYGYTF | TGTGCCAGCAGCTTACTAGCAAATAGGCAGACCTATGGCTACACCTTC
NA | many | TRBJ1-1 | TRBV9 | CASSYLGQLDTEAFF | TGTGCCAGCAGCTACTTAGGGCAGCTTGACACTGAAGCTTTCTTT
TRBD2 | many | TRBJ2-3 | TRBV19 | CASSILTSGGFTDTQYF | TGTGCCAGTAGTATTCTAACTAGCGGGGGGTTCACAGATACGCAGTATTTT
NA | NA | TRBJ1-4 | TRBV19 | CASSIDNSEKLFF | TGTGCCAGTAGTATAGACAACAGTGAAAAACTGTTTTTT
NA | few | TRBJ1-3 | TRBV6-6 | CASSYVGSRSGNTIYF | TGTGCCAGCAGTTATGTGGGATCGCGCTCTGGAAACACCATATATTTT
NA | NA | TRBJ2-1 | TRBV14 | CASSSKLSYNEQFF | TGTGCCAGCTCAAGTAAGCTCTCCTACAATGAGCAGTTCTTC
NA | NA | TRBJ2-3 | TRBV7-3 | CASSLALAGMKTQQYF | TGTGCCAGCAGCTTAGCGTTGGCAGGGATGAAGACCCAGCAGTATTTT
NA | many | TRBJ1-5 | TRBV19 | CASTPRGAGHYRPQHF | TGTGCCAGTACCCCGAGGGGCGCCGGGCATTATCGGCCCCAGCATTTT
NA | many | TRBJ1-4 | TRBV10-3 | CAISESEGWEEKLFF | TGTGCCATCAGTGAGTCCGAGGGTTGGGAAGAAAAACTGTTTTTT
NA | NA | TRBJ2-5 | TRBV10-3 | CAISETGQQPQYF | TGTGCCATCAGTGAAACAGGGCAACAGCCCCAGTACTTC
NA | many | TRBJ1-5 | TRBV19 | CARSIGAGVSNQPQHF | TGTGCCAGAAGTATAGGCGCGGGGGTTAGCAATCAGCCCCAGCATTTT